Listed below are T cell receptor beta chains from one sample, sequenced in a study of CD8+CD57+ T cells in acquired aplastic anemia. TCRdb fed the reads into MiXCR, producing one record per CDR3 protein. The data contain some 280,000 distinct CDR3 sequences, roughly half of them singletons. The sequenced material came from sorted CD4+, CD8+, or CD8+CD57+ T cells (not recorded which) from PBMCs. These TCRs come from a human donor with severe aplastic anemia or a healthy control (not recorded which). The CDR3 runs from the conserved cysteine through the conserved F or W. D genes are given only for firm matches. Expanded clones get a size class; other rows say once, few or many, or leave the size out.

v_call: TRBV5-1; j_call: TRBJ2-2; d_call: -; clone_size: many; cdr3_nt: TGCGCCAGCAGCTTCGATGGGGCGCGGGACACCGGGGAGCTGTTTTTT; cdr3_aa: CASSFDGARDTGELFF
v_call: TRBV20-1; j_call: TRBJ2-1; d_call: TRBD2; clone_size: few; cdr3_nt: TGCAGAGTAAGGACTAGCGGTACCCTCGGGAATGAGCAGTTCTTC; cdr3_aa: CRVRTSGTLGNEQFF
v_call: TRBV5-1; j_call: TRBJ1-2; d_call: TRBD1; clone_size: -; cdr3_nt: TGCGCCAGCAGCTCCGGGACAGGGGGCTACACCTTC; cdr3_aa: CASSSGTGGYTF
v_call: TRBV20-1; j_call: TRBJ2-7; d_call: TRBD1; clone_size: few; cdr3_nt: TGCAGTGCTTTACCGGGACAGGGGAACGAGCAGTACTTC; cdr3_aa: CSALPGQGNEQYF
v_call: TRBV7-2; j_call: TRBJ2-1; d_call: -; clone_size: many; cdr3_nt: TGTGCCAGCAGCTTAGCGGGAAGCGTGGGGTACAATGAGCAGTTCTTC; cdr3_aa: CASSLAGSVGYNEQFF
v_call: TRBV14; j_call: TRBJ2-5; d_call: TRBD2; clone_size: many; cdr3_nt: TGTGCCAGCAGCCAAATGGGGGGCCTAGCGGGGGCCCCCCGGACCCAGTACTTC; cdr3_aa: CASSQMGGLAGAPRTQYF
v_call: TRBV14; j_call: TRBJ2-7; d_call: -; clone_size: -; cdr3_nt: TGTGCCAGCAGCCAGTCGGGGTGGCACGAGCAGTACTTC; cdr3_aa: CASSQSGWHEQYF
v_call: TRBV11-2; j_call: TRBJ2-1; d_call: TRBD1; clone_size: many; cdr3_nt: TGTGCCAGCAGCCCCGGGACAGCCAACAATGAGCAGTTCTTC; cdr3_aa: CASSPGTANNEQFF
v_call: TRBV20-1; j_call: TRBJ2-7; d_call: -; clone_size: once; cdr3_nt: TGCAGTGCTAGAGCCAGGGGAGGGAGAGGATCCGAGCAGTACTTC; cdr3_aa: CSARARGGRGSEQYF
v_call: TRBV6-5; j_call: TRBJ1-2; d_call: -; clone_size: -; cdr3_nt: TGTGCCAGCAGTCGCGGGACCCCAGGACATGGCTACACCTTC; cdr3_aa: CASSRGTPGHGYTF
v_call: TRBV29-1; j_call: TRBJ1-5; d_call: -; clone_size: -; cdr3_nt: TGCAGCGTGGGGGGACGGCTCAATCAGCCCCAGCATTTT; cdr3_aa: CSVGGRLNQPQHF
v_call: TRBV7-9; j_call: TRBJ2-3; d_call: -; clone_size: many; cdr3_nt: TGTGCCAGCAGCCTCGCGCCAGTAGATACGCAGTATTTT; cdr3_aa: CASSLAPVDTQYF
v_call: TRBV5-1; j_call: TRBJ2-3; d_call: -; clone_size: -; cdr3_nt: TGCGTCGGCAGCCCTGAATCCTCCACAGATACGCAGTATTTT; cdr3_aa: CVGSPESSTDTQYF
v_call: TRBV29-1; j_call: TRBJ2-7; d_call: -; clone_size: -; cdr3_nt: TGCAGCGTTCTCCCAAGTGGCTCCTACGAGCAGTACTTC; cdr3_aa: CSVLPSGSYEQYF
v_call: TRBV11-2; j_call: TRBJ1-2; d_call: -; clone_size: -; cdr3_nt: TGTGCCAGCAGCACCGCCCGGGGGGGAAACCCTAGCTATGGCTACACCTTC; cdr3_aa: CASSTARGGNPSYGYTF